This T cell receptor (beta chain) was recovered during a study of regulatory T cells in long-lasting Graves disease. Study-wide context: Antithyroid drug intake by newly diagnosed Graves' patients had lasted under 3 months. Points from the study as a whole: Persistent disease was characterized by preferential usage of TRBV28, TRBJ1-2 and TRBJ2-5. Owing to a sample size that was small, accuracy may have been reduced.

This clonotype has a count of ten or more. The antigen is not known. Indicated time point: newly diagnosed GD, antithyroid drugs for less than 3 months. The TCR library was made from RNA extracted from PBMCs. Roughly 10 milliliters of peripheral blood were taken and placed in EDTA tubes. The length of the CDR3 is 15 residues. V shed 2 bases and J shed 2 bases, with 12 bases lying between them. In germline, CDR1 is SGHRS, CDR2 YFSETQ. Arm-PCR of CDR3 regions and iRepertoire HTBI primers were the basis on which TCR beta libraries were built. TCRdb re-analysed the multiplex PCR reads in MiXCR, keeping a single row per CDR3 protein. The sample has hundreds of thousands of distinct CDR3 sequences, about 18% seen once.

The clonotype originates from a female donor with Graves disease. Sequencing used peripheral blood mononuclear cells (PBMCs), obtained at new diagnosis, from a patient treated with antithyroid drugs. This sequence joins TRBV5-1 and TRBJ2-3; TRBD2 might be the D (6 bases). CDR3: CASSFAGTTTDTQYF. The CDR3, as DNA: TGCGCCAGCAGCTTCGCGGGGACGACCACAGATACGCAGTATTTT.